Reported below is one T cell receptor (beta chain). The antigen is not known. These data are taken from a study of shared clonotypes between healthy human individuals. Study summary: Aged between 18 and 49, the donors were a couple of women and three men. Points from the study as a whole: Since donors were few, the genetic and exposure-history diversity represented was limited. Clonotypes that were shared across a few donors made up roughly 5.2% of naive CD4 clonotypes.

The CDR3 totals 15 residues. V was clipped by 2 bases and J by 7 bases, with 15 bases between them. Germline lookup yields CDR1 MDHEN and CDR2 SYDVKM. Over several immunoSEQ plates, each subset's genomic DNA was distributed in even portions. Sequencing used immunoSEQ multiplex PCR; TCRdb keeps in-frame clones, though not all of them. The table includes roughly 890,000 clones, 90% to 95% detected once. CD45RO-negative, CCR7-selected cells formed the naive CD8 fraction, which excluded terminally differentiated effector memory CD45RA+ cells. The sample taken for sequencing was naive CD8+ T cells sorted from blood. This rearrangement joins TRBV28 to TRBJ2-1; TRBD1 might be the D (6 bases). This clonotype was obtained from a man aged 25-40 years in good health. CDR3 sequence reads: CASSLGGAPQNEQFF. The DNA of the CDR3 is TGTGCCAGCAGTTTAGGGGGCGCACCTCAGAATGAGCAGTTCTTC.